In its sample, the clone carrying this T cell receptor beta chain was seen a few times. Its antigen is as yet unknown. This record belongs to a study of human T cells and chemical hapten exposure. Study-level points and caveats: Once DPC sensitization occurred, TCRs above 1 in 1000 frequency showed no change. PT1 expanded TCR numbers rose with patch test score.

Time point defined: pre-sensitization, week 0. Specified treatment: therapeutic diphenylcyclopropenone sensitization with weekly scalp DPC. With 5 bases removed from V and 7 bases from J, the gap between germline ends came to 11 bases. The V gene's germline CDR1 is SGHTA and CDR2 FQGNSA. CDR3 length: 13 amino acids. TCRdb re-analysed the RACE reads in MiXCR, keeping a single row per CDR3 protein. The data contain 200,000 to 300,000 distinct CDR3 sequences, approximately 8.6% of them singletons. The gene calls are TRBV7-2 and TRBJ2-2; D perhaps matches TRBD1 (5 bases). The starting material was whole blood, obtained in connection with sensitization to the hapten diphenylcyclopropenone (DPC). The TCR sequence derives from a middle-aged woman with alopecia areata. Some clones in this sample may be carry-over from other donors' samples. Written as DNA, the CDR3 is TGTGCCAGCAGCCCCCAGGGTTACGGGGAGCTGTTTTTT. Amino acids: CASSPQGYGELFF.